These T cell receptor beta chains were read from a single sample in a study of CD8 T cells in ankylosing spondylitis. TCRdb called the 5' RACE reads again in MiXCR, with one record for every CDR3 protein. The sample has 200,000 to 250,000 distinct CDR3 sequences, 8.2% seen once; the top ten hold 4.8%. Sequenced input: blood, either unsorted or a sorted T cell fraction (not recorded which). These receptor sequences come from a female donor with ankylosing spondylitis or in good health (not recorded which). Both conserved end residues are part of each CDR3. The D gene is left open where the match is weak. Clone size is not always given. Where it is, it says once, few, many or a class for expanded clones.

TRBJ2-1	TRBV20-1	.	many	CSAKVYNEQFF	TGCAGTGCTAAAGTTTACAATGAGCAGTTCTTC
TRBJ2-1	TRBV7-2	.	.	CASSLVSSDEQFF	TGTGCCAGCAGCTTGGTATCGAGTGATGAGCAGTTCTTC
TRBJ1-5	TRBV12-3/TRBV12-4	.	many	CASSYVDSQPQHF	TGTGCCAGCAGCTACGTCGACAGCCAGCCCCAGCATTTT
TRBJ2-1	TRBV4-1	TRBD2	many	CASSQDVTGLAGGRSYNEQFF	TGCGCCAGCAGCCAAGATGTCACGGGACTAGCGGGGGGACGCTCCTACAATGAGCAGTTCTTC
TRBJ1-1	TRBV6-1	.	many	CASRELGPQAEAFF	TGTGCCAGCAGAGAACTAGGACCGCAAGCTGAAGCTTTCTTT
TRBJ2-5	TRBV14	.	many	CASSQGLRAGPRETQYF	TGTGCCAGCAGCCAAGGCCTAAGGGCAGGGCCCCGAGAGACCCAGTACTTC
TRBJ1-1	TRBV15	.	many	CATSRGRVNTEAFF	TGTGCCACCAGCAGAGGAAGGGTGAACACTGAAGCTTTCTTT
TRBJ2-1	TRBV5-4	.	.	CASSPGPDDEQFF	TGTGCCAGCAGCCCCGGACCCGATGATGAGCAGTTCTTC
TRBJ2-1	TRBV2	TRBD2	many	CASSDRTSGANYNEQFF	TGTGCCAGCAGTGATCGGACTAGCGGAGCAAACTACAATGAGCAGTTCTTC
TRBJ1-5	TRBV20-1	.	many	CSAGFQSQPQHF	TGCAGTGCCGGGTTTCAAAGTCAGCCCCAGCATTTT
TRBJ2-7	TRBV3-1	TRBD1	many	CASSQGTGEQYF	TGTGCCAGCAGCCAAGGGACAGGCGAGCAGTACTTC
TRBJ2-3	TRBV15	TRBD1	few	CATSRDRRGQGVDTQYF	TGTGCCACCAGCAGAGATAGGAGGGGACAGGGAGTAGATACGCAGTATTTT
TRBJ1-5	TRBV27	.	many	CASSPKGYSNQPQHF	TGTGCCAGCAGTCCAAAGGGGTATAGCAATCAGCCCCAGCATTTT
TRBJ2-7	TRBV6-2/TRBV6-3	.	many	CASTRGLFYEQYF	TGTGCCAGCACCCGGGGCTTATTCTACGAGCAGTACTTC
TRBJ2-2	TRBV2	.	many	CASSVATHTGELFF	TGTGCCAGCAGTGTGGCGACGCACACCGGGGAGCTGTTTTTT